The next 30 T cell receptor beta chains were all read from a single sample in a study of cytomegalovirus exposure and HLA in healthy donors. PCR was performed using 60 Vbeta and 13 Jbeta primers. Sequenced by immunoSEQ multiplex PCR; TCRdb stores in-frame clones only, minus some. Among 150,000 to 250,000 clones listed, around 74% were seen once. Source material: PBMCs. These receptors were taken from a girl under 18 in good health and CMV-seropositive.

The genes are TRBV9 and TRBJ2-3, with D unresolved. The germline V gene encodes CDR1 SGDLS and CDR2 YYNGEE. V gave up 4 bases and J gave up 5 bases, with 14 bases separating them. The CDR3 totals 14 residues. This CDR3 reads CASSNDGGKDTQYF. The CDR3 DNA sequence: TGTGCCAGCAGCAACGACGGCGGTAAAGATACGCAGTATTTT. The whole variable domain, remainder taken from reference TRBV9 and TRBJ2-3, is DSGVTQTPKHLITATGQRVTLRCSPRSGDLSVYWYQQSLDQGLQFLIQYYNGEERAKGNILERFSAQQFPDLHSELNLSSLELGDSALYFCASSNDGGKDTQYFGPGTRLTVL.

V usage is TRBV5-4 and J usage is TRBJ2-7; TRBD1 is a possible D gene (6 bases). Trimming pared 3 bases from V and 6 bases from J, leaving 19 bases between. Germline values: CDR1 SGHNT, CDR2 YYREEE (reference sequence). The CDR3 covers 15 residues. CDR3 in DNA: TGTGCCAGCAGCTCTTCTTTGGGGGCCTACTCCGAGCAGTACTTC. Translation: CASSSSLGAYSEQYF.

The rearrangement joins TRBV4-3 to TRBJ1-1; no reliable D call. Germline values: CDR1 LGHNA, CDR2 YSLEER. The length of the CDR3 is 16 residues. The V end was cut by 0 bases, the J end by 5 bases, with 16 bases between. The CDR3, as DNA: TGCGCCAGCAGCCAAGATCACAGCCAGAGTGGTACTGAAGCTTTCTTT. This gives the protein CASSQDHSQSGTEAFF.

The rearrangement joins TRBV5-5 to TRBJ2-5, with D maybe TRBD1 (7 bases). Germline values: CDR1 SGHKS, CDR2 YYEKEE (reference sequence). The CDR3 has 14 residues. The V and J ends lost 4 bases and 5 bases respectively, with 15 bases between them. The CDR3 bases are TGTGCCAGCAGCGGGGGGCAGGGGGGTGAGACCCAGTACTTC. Its protein is CASSGGQGGETQYF.

The chain employs TRBV7-9 and TRBJ2-2, with D possibly matching TRBD1 (5 bases). Germline V gives CDR1 SEHNR, CDR2 FQNEAQ (reference sequence). The CDR3 consists of 15 residues. The V end was cut by 8 bases, the J end by 5 bases, with 18 bases between. CDR3 nucleotides: TGTGCCAGCGCGCCGACCTCTCACAGGACCGGGGAGCTGTTTTTT. Translating gives CASAPTSHRTGELFF.

The rearrangement joins TRBV7-8 to TRBJ1-5, with D tentatively TRBD1 (5 bases). V was trimmed by 1 base and J by 9 bases, leaving 19 bases between them. This CDR3 has 16 amino acids. The germline gives CDR1 SGHVS, CDR2 FQNEAQ. The CDR3 region has the DNA TGTGCCAGCAGCTTAGGGGGCCCCGCGATCCAATCGCCCCAGCATTTT. It translates to CASSLGGPAIQSPQHF.

This chain connects TRBV5-4 to TRBJ2-7; 8 bases align to TRBD1. V trimming: 4 bases; J trimming: 5 bases; junction bases outside the gene matches: 8. Germline V gene lookup returns CDR1 SGHNT and CDR2 YYREEE (reference sequence). The CDR3 has 14 amino acids. The CDR3, as DNA: TGTGCCAGCAGCACAACAGGGGGTGGGGACGAGCAGTACTTC. Translation gives CASSTTGGGDEQYF.

This sequence joins TRBV7-9 and TRBJ1-2; TRBD1 aligns across 8 bases. J was trimmed by 7 bases and V by 7 bases; bases with no gene match: 11. Germline V gene data show CDR1 as SEHNR and CDR2 as FQNEAQ (reference sequence). CDR3 length equals 14 residues. CDR3 loop: CASNDPGQERGYTF. CDR3 sequence (DNA): TGTGCCAGCAACGATCCGGGACAGGAACGTGGCTACACCTTC. Drawing the rest from reference TRBV7-9 and TRBJ1-2, the complete variable domain is DTGVSQNPRHKITKRGQNVTFRCDPISEHNRLYWYRQTLGQGPEFLTYFQNEAQLEKSRLLSDRFSAERPKGSFSTLEIQRTEQGDSAMYLCASNDPGQERGYTFGSGTRLTVV.

The gene calls are TRBV6-5 and TRBJ2-5; D possibly corresponds to TRBD2 (7 bases). The V gene's germline CDR1 is MNHEY and CDR2 SVGAGI. Trimming took 1 base from V and 1 from J, leaving 10 bases between them. The CDR3 has 15 residues. This CDR3 is CASSYFGGAQETQYF. The CDR3 bases are TGTGCCAGCAGTTACTTTGGGGGGGCCCAAGAGACCCAGTACTTC.

The J gene is TRBJ1-2, the V gene TRBV19, with 7 bases lining up with TRBD1. The CDR3 contains 14 residues. Losses at the gene ends were 3 bases for V and 4 bases for J; bases not matched to a gene: 5. In germline, CDR1 is LNHDA, CDR2 SQIVND (reference sequence). The CDR3 sequence is CASSITQGPYGYTF. CDR3 bases: TGTGCCAGTAGTATTACACAGGGGCCCTATGGCTACACCTTC. Combining the CDR3 with reference TRBV19 and TRBJ1-2 gives the whole variable domain DGGITQSPKYLFRKEGQNVTLSCEQNLNHDAMYWYRQDPGQGLRLIYYSQIVNDFQKGDIAEGYSVSREKKESFPLTVTSAQKNPTAFYLCASSITQGPYGYTFGSGTRLTVV.

This clone was recorded a few times. The V call is TRBV6-5, the J call TRBJ1-2, with TRBD1 matching over 7 bases. After removal of 5 bases from V and 0 bases from J, the junction contained 3 bases not matched to a gene. CDR1 and CDR2 (germline): MNHEY, SVGAGI. The CDR3 covers 14 residues. CDR3 nucleotides: TGTGCCAGCAGTCTAGGGACAGCTAACTATGGCTACACCTTC. As protein: CASSLGTANYGYTF.

The chain combines TRBV5-6 with TRBJ2-1; D is ambiguous. Trimming shortened V by 7 bases and J by 5 bases, and 10 bases separated the two germline ends. Germline values: CDR1 SGHDT, CDR2 YYEEEE. This CDR3 has 12 amino acids. The chain's CDR3 is CASGPENNEQFF. The CDR3 DNA reads as TGTGCCAGCGGGCCGGAAAACAATGAGCAGTTCTTC.

This chain links TRBV25-1 with TRBJ2-7; 7 bases match TRBD1. With V trimmed by 9 bases and J by 4 bases, 6 bases remained unmatched. CDR3 length: 12 amino acids. Germline-derived CDR1 and CDR2 are MGHDK and SYGVNS. CDR3 nucleotides: TGTGCCAGTTCAGAACAGGGGTACGAGCAGTACTTC. Translating it yields CASSEQGYEQYF.

The gene calls are TRBV10-1 and TRBJ2-3, with a possible D match to TRBD2 (6 bases). CDR3 length: 16 amino acids. Germline loops: CDR1 WNHNN, CDR2 SYGVQD (reference sequence). Trimming cost V 3 bases and J 1 base, with 14 bases left between them. CDR3 nucleotides: TGCGCCAGCAGTGATGGTGGGGGAGGAGGCACAGATACGCAGTATTTT. Translating gives CASSDGGGGGTDTQYF.

The V call is TRBV7-2, the J call TRBJ2-5; 11 bases are shared with TRBD2. This CDR3 has 16 residues. V shed 1 base, J shed 8 bases, and the junction held 9 bases outside the gene matches. In germline, CDR1 is SGHTA, CDR2 FQGNSA. In DNA, the CDR3 is TGTGCCAGCAGCTTAGTAGCGGGGGGGTTCGGGAATACCCAGTACTTC. This translates into CASSLVAGGFGNTQYF.

J is TRBJ1-3 and V is TRBV7-8, with 9 bases identical to TRBD1. The junction had 0 bases not matched to a gene; V was cut back by 0 bases and J by 3 bases. The CDR3 covers 15 residues. The germline V gene has CDR1 SGHVS and CDR2 FQNEAQ. The CDR3 protein is CASSLAGQGGNTIYF. In nucleotides, the CDR3 is TGTGCCAGCAGCTTAGCGGGACAGGGTGGAAACACCATATATTTT.

The table lists this clone with a few counts. CDR3 sequence reads: CASSQSPGLNTEAFF. The CDR3 DNA is TGTGCCAGCAGCCAAAGTCCGGGTCTGAACACTGAAGCTTTCTTT. The V gene is TRBV4-2, the J gene TRBJ1-1; no definite D call. Germline-derived CDR1 and CDR2 are LGHNA and YNFKEQ. CDR3 length: 15 amino acids. V lost 2 bases to trimming and J lost 0 bases, with 10 bases between them.

The genes are TRBV29-1 and TRBJ1-6; D unclear. CDR1 SQVTM and CDR2 ANQGSEA come from the germline V gene. The CDR3 totals 13 residues. Trimming removed 6 bases from V and 0 bases from J, with 6 bases in between. The CDR3 DNA reads as TGCAGCGTACAGAGCTCCTATAATTCACCCCTCCACTTT. Residues: CSVQSSYNSPLHF.

The chain is built from TRBV7-7 and TRBJ2-5; no reliable D call. The end of the DNA aligns better with TRBJ2-7, so the J call may be wrong. The CDR3 sequence is 11 residues long. Germline V gene sequence: CDR1 SSHAT, CDR2 FNYEAQ (reference sequence). DNA for the CDR3: TGTGCCAGCAGCTTTCCCTACGAGCAGTACTTC. Translation: CASSFPYEQYF.

The chain links TRBV10-3 to TRBJ2-5; the D is unclear. CDR1 is ENHRY and CDR2 is SYGVKD in the germline V gene. The CDR3 is 14 amino acids. The V and J ends lost 0 bases and 1 base respectively, with 6 bases between them. The CDR3 region has the DNA TGTGCCATCAGTGAGTCGCTATTCCAAGAGACCCAGTACTTC. It specifies CAISESLFQETQYF.

The chain recombines TRBV10-1 with TRBJ2-1; TRBD1 matches 9 bases. J lost 7 bases, V lost 3 bases, and 7 bases had no gene match. The germline CDR1 and CDR2 sequences are WNHNN and SYGVQD (reference sequence). There are 15 residues in the CDR3. CDR3 region: CASSDRDRDLNEQFF. CDR3 DNA: TGCGCCAGCAGTGACCGGGACAGGGATTTAAATGAGCAGTTCTTC.

The J gene is TRBJ1-2, the V gene TRBV5-6; D not resolved. V lost 1 base and J 4 bases, leaving 11 bases between the germline ends. Per germline, CDR1 SGHDT and CDR2 YYEEEE. This CDR3 contains 14 residues. CDR3 nucleotide sequence: TGTGCCAGCAGCTTGTTCGGAGAGGGCTATGGCTACACCTTC. Its protein product is CASSLFGEGYGYTF.

The genes are TRBV11-3 and TRBJ1-1; the D gene is possibly TRBD1 (5 bases). This CDR3 spans 17 amino acids. V lost 0 bases to trimming and J lost 4 bases, with 18 bases between them. Germline-derived CDR1 and CDR2 are SGHNT and YENEEA. The CDR3 nucleotides are TGTGCCAGCAGCTTAGATTCTTCGGGAGGGAGGGGCACTGAAGCTTTCTTT. Its protein product is CASSLDSSGGRGTEAFF.

As concerns this clone: Other DNA sequences in this sample translate to the same CDR3. The chain is built from TRBV2 and TRBJ1-1; a weak D match, TRBD1 (6 bases). The CDR3 has 13 residues. Deletions cut 6 bases from V and 1 base from J, with 9 bases between. The germline CDR1 and CDR2 sequences are SNHLY and FYNNEI. The CDR3 is CASSVTGNTEAFF. CDR3 coding DNA: TGTGCCAGCAGCGTGACAGGGAACACTGAAGCTTTCTTT.

The chain carries TRBV7-9 and TRBJ1-3; D call uncertain. This CDR3 is built from 17 residues. Trimming cost V 1 base and J 0 bases, with 13 bases left between them. Germline lookup yields CDR1 SEHNR and CDR2 FQNEAQ (reference sequence). CDR3 sequence: CASSLGGSKRSGNTIYF. The CDR3 nucleotides read TGTGCCAGCAGCTTAGGAGGGTCGAAGCGCTCTGGAAACACCATATATTTT.

Only one count was recorded for this clone. The chain uses TRBV4-1 and TRBJ2-7; D not resolved. V lost 1 base, J lost 2 bases, and 15 bases lay in between. The CDR3 contains 16 residues. Germline V gene data show CDR1 as MGHRA and CDR2 as YSYEKL. The chain's CDR3 is CASSQGRKEQTYEQYF. As DNA, the CDR3 is TGCGCCAGCAGCCAAGGGCGGAAAGAGCAGACCTACGAGCAGTACTTC.

The V and J genes are TRBV19 and TRBJ2-3; the match to TRBD2 covers 12 bases. Germline V gene lookup returns CDR1 LNHDA and CDR2 SQIVND (reference sequence). This CDR3 spans 17 amino acids. V lost 6 bases to trimming and J lost 6 bases; unmatched junction nucleotides: 13. The CDR3 region has the DNA TGTGCCAGTAGAAATCCCGGACTAGCGGGGCCTGCGGATACGCAGTATTTT. Translation gives CASRNPGLAGPADTQYF.

The chain uses TRBV25-1 and TRBJ1-4, with D possibly matching TRBD1 (6 bases). The CDR3 extends over 14 amino acids. V was pared by 5 bases and J by 8 bases, with 15 bases between. Germline-derived CDR1 and CDR2 are MGHDK and SYGVNS. The CDR3 region is CASSQNRDFEKLFF. CDR3 sequence (DNA): TGTGCCAGCAGTCAAAACAGGGATTTCGAAAAACTGTTTTTT.

The chain links TRBV5-4 to TRBJ1-1, with D possibly being TRBD1 (5 bases). The CDR3 contains 15 residues. V lost 1 base and J lost 1, with 11 bases in between. The germline gives CDR1 SGHNT, CDR2 YYREEE (reference sequence). This CDR3 reads CASSLSGQGNTEAFF. In DNA, the CDR3 is TGTGCCAGCAGCTTGTCCGGCCAGGGGAACACTGAAGCTTTCTTT.

This chain joins TRBV27 and TRBJ2-1, with D hard to call. Germline-derived CDR1 and CDR2 are MNHEY and SMNVEV (reference sequence). V was trimmed by 5 bases and J by 2 bases, leaving 4 bases between them. The CDR3 runs 12 residues. The DNA for the CDR3 is TGTGCCAGCAGTCTACCCTACAATGAGCAGTTCTTC. Its protein is CASSLPYNEQFF.